These 15 T cell receptor beta chains share one sample of origin, sequenced in a study of T cell changes during pregnancy in multiple sclerosis (dated by TCRdb to about 2019). Library prep was done by the immunoSEQ multiplex PCR assay. TCRdb holds this immuneACCESS table with in-frame rearrangements only. Some clones are missing; in checked studies, unresolved V genes explain under half, and the rest has no known cause. The sample includes 50,000 or so clones, with 85% to 90% observed a single time. The ten largest clones represent more than 7.5% of the sample. The source material was CD8+ T cells from peripheral blood mononuclear cells, sampled in the second trimester of pregnancy. The receptors here all came from a female donor with multiple sclerosis, enrolled in a pregnancy study.

V gene TRBV7-2 combines with J gene TRBJ2-1; 8 bases are a match to TRBD1. The CDR3 spans 13 residues. CDR1 is SGHTA and CDR2 is FQGNSA in the germline V gene. V gave up 4 bases and J gave up 10 bases; unmatched junction bases: 6. The CDR3 region is CASSSWTGNEQFF. As DNA, the CDR3 is TGTGCCAGCAGCTCCTGGACAGGGAACGAGCAGTTCTTC.

This rearrangement joins TRBV27 to TRBJ1-2, with 11 positions matching TRBD1. The V gene's germline CDR1 is MNHEY and CDR2 SMNVEV (reference sequence). CDR3 size: 14 residues. Losses at the gene ends were 5 bases for V and 6 bases for J; bases not matched to a gene: 5. The CDR3 here is CASSLGQGGNGYTF. For the CDR3, the DNA is TGTGCCAGCAGTCTGGGACAGGGGGGGAATGGCTACACCTTC.

This chain connects TRBV7-6 to TRBJ1-2; D is ambiguous. This CDR3 comprises 15 residues. From germline, CDR1 is SGHVS and CDR2 FNYEAQ. The V end lost 5 bases, the J end lost 1 base, and 14 bases lay between the germline ends. For the CDR3, the DNA is TGTGCCAGCAGCCCCGTCGAGGGCTATAACTATGGCTACACCTTC. This codes for CASSPVEGYNYGYTF.

The chain employs TRBV18 and TRBJ1-1, with D uncertain. CDR3 length: 12 residues. Germline CDR1 reads KGHSH; CDR2 reads LQKENI. Trimming left V 3 bases short and J 7 bases short, with 9 bases between. The CDR3 is CASSPVTGEAFF. In nucleotides, the CDR3 is TGTGCCAGCTCACCCGTCACGGGTGAAGCTTTCTTT.

The rearrangement links TRBV5-8 to TRBJ1-1; D gene uncertain. Germline V CDR1 and CDR2: SGHTS, YDEGEE. V gave up 7 bases and J gave up 3 bases, with 10 bases separating them. The CDR3 runs 12 residues. The CDR3 DNA follows: TGTGCCAGCGGCCAGATGGACACTGAAGCTTTCTTT. Amino acids: CASGQMDTEAFF. The full variable domain, its missing parts supplied by reference TRBV5-8 and TRBJ1-1, is EAGVTQSPTHLIKTRGQQATLRCSPISGHTSVYWYQQALGLGLQFLLWYDEGEERNRGNFPPRFSGRQFPNYSSELNVNALELEDSALYLCASGQMDTEAFFGQGTRLTVV.

The chain recombines TRBV5-1 with TRBJ2-1; no clear D. CDR1 and CDR2 (germline): SGHRS, YFSETQ. V lost 5 bases to trimming and J lost 5 bases, with 11 bases between them. This CDR3 comprises 13 residues. Written as DNA, the CDR3 is TGCGCCAGCAGGTGGCTAGAAAACAATGAGCAGTTCTTC. Translated: CASRWLENNEQFF.

This chain connects TRBV5-6 to TRBJ1-1; 8 bases fit TRBD1. The CDR3 totals 15 residues. The V gene's germline CDR1 is SGHDT and CDR2 YYEEEE. Trimming removed 4 bases from V and 0 bases from J; junction bases left unmatched: 5. The CDR3 DNA reads as TGTGCCAGCAGCCCGCAGGGGGCAATGAACACTGAAGCTTTCTTT. It is translated as CASSPQGAMNTEAFF. The full variable domain, with the rest looked up from reference TRBV5-6 and TRBJ1-1, is DAGVTQSPTHLIKTRGQQVTLRCSPKSGHDTVSWYQQALGQGPQFIFQYYEEEERQRGNFPDRFSGHQFPNYSSELNVNALLLGDSALYLCASSPQGAMNTEAFFGQGTRLTVV.

This chain uses TRBV9 with TRBJ2-1; 11 nucleotides line up with TRBD2. V shed 2 bases, J shed 9 bases, and the junction held 7 bases outside the gene matches. Germline V gives CDR1 SGDLS, CDR2 YYNGEE. This CDR3 is 15 amino acids long. CDR3 coding DNA: TGTGCCAGCAGCGTCGAACTAGCGGGGGCGGTTGAGCAGTTCTTC. Its protein product is CASSVELAGAVEQFF.

The rearrangement joins TRBV6-4 to TRBJ2-2; weak D call: TRBD1 (6 bases). The CDR3 is 15 amino acids. V lost 3 bases and J lost 1, with 9 bases in between. The germline gives CDR1 MRHNA, CDR2 SNTAGT. DNA for the CDR3: TGTGCCAGCAGTGATCGGACAGAGAACACCGGGGAGCTGTTTTTT. Translating gives CASSDRTENTGELFF.

This CDR3 reads CASSQEDYPTVGSYEQYF. In DNA, the CDR3 is TGCGCCAGCAGCCAGGAGGACTATCCAACCGTTGGCTCCTACGAGCAGTACTTC. This chain joins TRBV4-1 and TRBJ2-7, with D perhaps TRBD2 (6 bases). The germline CDR1 and CDR2 sequences are MGHRA and YSYEKL. The CDR3 covers 18 residues. V was pared by 3 bases and J by 0 bases, with 21 bases between.

The chain joins TRBV5-6 to TRBJ2-7; a possible D gene is TRBD2 (6 bases). CDR3 length equals 14 residues. The V gene's germline CDR1 is SGHDT and CDR2 YYEEEE. Between the trimmed V and J ends, which lost 3 bases and 1 base, there was a span of 11 bases. The CDR3 reads CASSYPTRSYEQYF. The CDR3 DNA follows: TGTGCCAGCAGCTACCCGACTAGATCCTACGAGCAGTACTTC.

The chain has TRBV19 and TRBJ1-2; 7 nucleotides match TRBD1. Germline CDR1 and CDR2: LNHDA and SQIVND (reference sequence). The CDR3 covers 13 residues. With V trimmed by 10 bases and J by 4 bases, 9 bases remained unmatched. The CDR3 spells CATQSGGPYGYTF. The CDR3 DNA reads TGTGCCACCCAATCAGGGGGTCCCTATGGCTACACCTTC.

This sequence joins TRBV27 and TRBJ2-1; a possible D gene is TRBD1 (6 bases). V was shortened by 3 bases and J by 4 bases, with 10 bases between the two germline ends. The germline V gene encodes CDR1 MNHEY and CDR2 SMNVEV (reference sequence). The CDR3 totals 14 residues. CDR3 coding DNA: TGTGCCAGCAGTTTGTGGGACAAATACAATGAGCAGTTCTTC. It codes for CASSLWDKYNEQFF.

The table lists this clone with a count of one. The chain has TRBV14 and TRBJ2-7; a weak D match, TRBD2 (6 bases). CDR1 and CDR2 from the germline V gene are SGHDN and FVKESK. The CDR3 runs to 12 residues. V shed 4 bases and J shed 7 bases, with 11 bases lying between them. The CDR3 spells CASSPNRGEQYF. CDR3 DNA sequence: TGTGCCAGCAGCCCCAACCGGGGGGAGCAGTACTTC.

The chain couples TRBV6-6 to TRBJ2-7; D may be TRBD1 (6 bases). The germline gives CDR1 MNHNY, CDR2 SVGAGI (reference sequence). This CDR3 region has 12 residues. Trimming left V 6 bases short and J 1 base short, with 7 bases between. CDR3 coding DNA: TGTGCCAGCAGAGGACAGTCCTACGAGCAGTACTTC. Encoded protein: CASRGQSYEQYF.